The clone carrying this T cell receptor (beta chain) has a single count. Assay used: immunoSEQ multiplex PCR; TCRdb lists only in-frame clones, some missing. The sample records a few hundred thousand clones, 88% being singletons. This sample is drawn from a study of blood T cell repertoires in COVID-19. At the level of the study: The United States, Italy and Spain provided the acute and convalescent COVID-19 samples.

Allocation to cohorts depended on clinical history reported by the participants. Symptom resolution, clearance, or two negative PCRs marked donors in Cohort 3 as recovered. Germline-derived CDR1 and CDR2 are LNHNV and YYDKDF (reference sequence). CDR3 size: 15 residues. Trimming pared 0 bases from V and 0 bases from J, leaving 7 bases between. The sample consisted of PBMCs or T cells enriched from blood (not recorded which). The receptor was derived from a woman in her late teens or twenties who had recovered from COVID-19. The chain carries TRBV15 and TRBJ2-3; no clear D gene. CDR3 sequence (DNA): TGTGCCACCAGCAGAGATACGGTTAGCACAGATACGCAGTATTTT. Translation: CATSRDTVSTDTQYF.